These 13 T cell receptor beta chains were sequenced from one sample in a study of blood T cell repertoires in COVID-19. This table comes from immunoSEQ multiplex PCR, and its TCRdb copy is limited to in-frame clones, with some not included. The sample carries 150,000 to 200,000 clones, around 85% recorded once. Sequenced material: peripheral blood. The receptors come from a man aged 45-65 years with active or convalescent COVID-19.

V is TRBV4-2 and J is TRBJ1-1, with 7 nucleotides matching TRBD1. J lost 3 bases, V lost 3 bases, and 4 bases had no gene match. CDR1 is LGHNA, CDR2 YNFKEQ, per germline. This CDR3 comprises 14 residues. The CDR3 DNA sequence: TGTGCCAGCAGCCAGACAGGGTTATACACTGAAGCTTTCTTT. Residues: CASSQTGLYTEAFF.

V and J are TRBV29-1 and TRBJ2-7, with D perhaps matching TRBD2 (6 bases). This CDR3 region has 13 residues. Germline V gives CDR1 SQVTM, CDR2 ANQGSEA. V lost 3 bases, J lost 4 bases, and 13 bases lay in between. The CDR3 nucleotides are TGCAGCGTTGAGGAGGGGTTGGGTTACGAGCAGTACTTC. This gives the protein CSVEEGLGYEQYF.

In nucleotides, the CDR3 is TGTGCCAGTAGTAATCGCCGGGAAAAACTGTTTTTT. Translated, it gives CASSNRREKLFF. The chain has TRBV19 and TRBJ1-4; no definite D call. Trimming took off 4 bases at V and 8 bases at J, with 8 bases between the two ends. Germline lookup yields CDR1 LNHDA and CDR2 SQIVND (reference sequence). The CDR3 totals 12 residues.

The gene calls are TRBV28 and TRBJ2-4, with 7 nucleotides matching TRBD1. This CDR3 spans 14 amino acids. V was clipped by 7 bases and J by 9 bases; unmatched bases: 12. Germline CDR1 reads MDHEN; CDR2 reads SYDVKM. In nucleotides, the CDR3 is TGTGCCAGCACTACTACAGGGGAAAGTGGCATTCAGTACTTC. Its translation: CASTTTGESGIQYF.

V usage is TRBV15 and J usage is TRBJ1-3, with D possibly being TRBD1 (6 bases). The CDR3 has 16 residues. The germline gives CDR1 LNHNV, CDR2 YYDKDF (reference sequence). V lost 7 bases and J 0 bases, leaving 16 bases between the germline ends. The CDR3 nucleotides are TGTGCCACCAAATCTGGGGGCGTTTACTCTGGAAACACCATATATTTT. It yields the protein CATKSGGVYSGNTIYF.

This chain uses TRBV6-6 with TRBJ1-4, with 8 bases fitting TRBD1. The length of the CDR3 is 15 residues. Germline CDR1 MNHNY, CDR2 SVGAGI (reference sequence). J was trimmed by 4 bases and V by 4 bases; bases with no gene match: 5. Here the CDR3 reads CASSSGQGFNEKLFF. The DNA of the CDR3 is TGTGCCAGCAGTTCTGGACAGGGCTTTAATGAAAAACTGTTTTTT.

The chain joins TRBV14 to TRBJ2-4; D unclear. Trimming took 1 base from V and 9 from J, leaving 10 bases between them. CDR1 is SGHDN and CDR2 is FVKESK in the germline V gene. The CDR3 consists of 13 residues. The CDR3 spells CASSQALTGIQYF. The CDR3 DNA reads TGTGCCAGCAGCCAAGCACTGACTGGCATTCAGTACTTC.

By share, this clone counts as medium-sized (0.01 to 0.1%). The V and J genes are TRBV29-1 and TRBJ1-1; 8 bases are shared with TRBD1. This CDR3 has 14 residues. J gave up 0 bases and V 7 bases, and 7 bases lay outside the gene matches. Germline V CDR1 and CDR2: SQVTM, ANQGSEA. The CDR3 loop reads CSAALQGVNTEAFF. Written as DNA, the CDR3 is TGCAGCGCAGCCCTACAGGGGGTGAACACTGAAGCTTTCTTT.

Comments on this clone: An end of the junction does not agree with germline; a read error may underlie this. V is TRBV7-2 and J is TRBJ2-3; 9 bases map to TRBD2. CDR3 length equals 17 residues. Germline V gene data show CDR1 as SGHTA and CDR2 as FQGNSA. For the CDR3, the DNA is TGTGCCAGCAGCGTAGCTAGCGGGGTTCCTAGCACAGATACGCAGTATTTT. Its translation: CASSVASGVPSTDTQYF.

The chain recombines TRBV5-6 with TRBJ2-1, with a weak D call TRBD2 (5 bases). V was pared by 4 bases and J by 6 bases, with 8 bases between. Germline loops: CDR1 SGHDT, CDR2 YYEEEE. This CDR3 region has 12 residues. The CDR3 protein is CASSITSNEQFF. The CDR3 nucleotides are TGTGCCAGCAGCATAACTAGCAATGAGCAGTTCTTC.

The chain couples TRBV4-1 to TRBJ2-1, with 13 bases that match TRBD2. Per the germline V gene, CDR1 is MGHRA and CDR2 is YSYEKL. This CDR3 has 16 residues. The trim removed 0 bases at V and 6 bases at J, leaving 2 bases unmatched. The CDR3 loop is CASSQETSGGTNEQFF. The DNA of the CDR3 is TGCGCCAGCAGCCAAGAGACTAGCGGGGGGACCAATGAGCAGTTCTTC.

V is TRBV2 and J is TRBJ2-3; D gene ambiguous. The V and J ends lost 4 bases and 5 bases respectively, with 10 bases between them. The CDR3 is 13 residues long. CDR1 and CDR2 from the germline V gene are SNHLY and FYNNEI. This CDR3 is CASSGASRDTQYF. Here the CDR3 DNA reads TGTGCCAGCAGTGGGGCCAGTAGAGATACGCAGTATTTT.

The chain links TRBV13 to TRBJ1-2; TRBD1 aligns across 7 bases. The CDR3 runs to 13 residues. The V and J ends lost 6 bases and 13 bases, in that order; junction bases with no gene match: 14. In germline, CDR1 is PRHDT, CDR2 FYEKMQ (reference sequence). CDR3 sequence: CASSRRDRAVVTF. In DNA form, the CDR3 reads TGTGCCAGCAGTCGTCGCGACAGGGCCGTCGTCACCTTC.